The source of this T cell receptor beta chain is a study of control samples from healthy donors and cancer patients (dated by TCRdb to 2019 to 2021). Details on this clone: No cognate antigen has been identified for it. Per-nucleotide qualities are absent, and no much larger clonotype sits a single base away.

Library preparation employed the immunoSEQ multiplex PCR assay. TCRdb carries this immuneACCESS record with in-frame sequences only. Its versions omit some clonotypes, under half of them owing to an unresolved V gene in the studies checked, with the rest unexplained. This sample is represented by some 130,000 clones; about nine tenths of them were singletons. The ten largest make up approximately 9.4% of the sample. Deletion took 3 bases off V and 0 bases off J, with a span of 6 bases between the germline ends. CDR1 and CDR2, looked up from the germline V gene (reference sequence), are LNHDA and SQIVND. Counted from cysteine to phenylalanine, this CDR3 has 13 amino acids. The CDR3 DNA has 39 bases and is translated from base 1.

The source is a young woman in good health. The chain was built from TRBV19 and TRBJ2-7; the D gene is unclear. Sequenced material: blood. The DNA sequence is as follows: TGTGCCAGTAGTATCATGAGCTCCTACGAGCAGTACTTC. Its translation reads: CASSIMSSYEQYF.